This T cell receptor beta chain derives from a study of T cell repertoires in cytomegalovirus infection. For the study at large: From public TCR beta signatures came an indication of both CMV infection and matching HLA type. The study, taken as a whole, reports: Dominant in the ex vivo response were TCR beta clonotypes restricted by HLA-C and specific for CMV. Carriers of CMV and the relevant HLA type were discriminated by public TCR beta frequency.

The V segment lost 8 bases and the J segment 4 bases; nucleotides outside the gene matches: 7. Germline V lookup: CDR1 GTSNPN, CDR2 SVGIG (reference sequence). The CDR3 covers 12 residues. With respect to this clonotype: Its antigen is undetermined.

Each CDR3 protein gets one entry after TCRdb re-called the reads with MiXCR. Among hundreds of thousands of distinct CDR3 sequences listed, 35% to 40% were seen once. This chain links TRBV30 with TRBJ2-7; 8 bases align to TRBD1. The TCR was taken from a human donor in good health (CMV status not recorded). Some clones in this sample may be carry-over from other donors' samples. Sequences were obtained from PBMCs. The CDR3 coding sequence is TGTGCCGGACAGGGAGATTCTTACGAGCAGTACTTC. Amino acid sequence: CAGQGDSYEQYF.